This entry describes one T cell receptor beta chain. Its antigen is as yet unknown. This same CDR3 is encoded by further DNA sequences in the sample. The data are from a study of shared clonotypes between healthy human individuals. The study drew its donors from healthy HIV-negative adults without recent acute infections or vaccinations. V was shortened by 4 bases and J by 7 bases, with 16 bases between the two germline ends. Germline V gives CDR1 MDHEN, CDR2 SYDVKM. The CDR3 runs 15 residues. Sequenced by immunoSEQ multiplex PCR; TCRdb stores in-frame clones only, minus some. The table includes about 2.4 million clones, roughly 93% detected once. Study outcomes and limitations: Generally, naive subsets (rather than memory subsets) showed larger estimated richness. Naive CD4 clonotypes overlapped across a handful of donors at about 5.2%. Researchers sampled blood only, noting tissue repertoires likely differ.

The chain employs TRBV28 and TRBJ1-4; weak D call: TRBD1 (5 bases). The sequenced material came from naive CD4+ T cells from PBMCs. The subset denotes: CD45RA+ positively selected. This TCR was sampled from a man younger than 35 in good health. Some clones in this sample may be carry-over from other donors' samples. The DNA of the CDR3 is TGTGCCAGCAGTTCCCTTCAGGGTGGTAGTGAAAAACTGTTTTTT. The encoded protein is CASSSLQGGSEKLFF.